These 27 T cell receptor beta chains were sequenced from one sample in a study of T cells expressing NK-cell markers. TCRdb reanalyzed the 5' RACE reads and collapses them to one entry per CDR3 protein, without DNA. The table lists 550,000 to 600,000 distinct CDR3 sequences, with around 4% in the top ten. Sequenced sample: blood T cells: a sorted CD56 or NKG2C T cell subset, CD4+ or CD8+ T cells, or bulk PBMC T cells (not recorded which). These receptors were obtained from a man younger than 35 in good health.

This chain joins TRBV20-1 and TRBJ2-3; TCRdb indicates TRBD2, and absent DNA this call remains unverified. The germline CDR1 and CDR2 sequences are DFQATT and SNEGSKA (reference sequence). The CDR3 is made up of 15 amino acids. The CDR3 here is CSASPLVALTDTQYF.

This chain's CDR3 is CASSFGTGTEHF. The chain has TRBV27 and TRBJ2-5; the TRBD1 assignment by TCRdb is unverifiable without DNA. The germline V gene encodes CDR1 MNHEY and CDR2 SMNVEV (reference sequence). The CDR3 totals 12 residues.

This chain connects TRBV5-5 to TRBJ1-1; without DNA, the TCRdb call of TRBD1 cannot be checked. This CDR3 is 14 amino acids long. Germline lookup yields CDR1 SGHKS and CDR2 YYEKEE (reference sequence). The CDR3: CASSFRTGDTEAFF.

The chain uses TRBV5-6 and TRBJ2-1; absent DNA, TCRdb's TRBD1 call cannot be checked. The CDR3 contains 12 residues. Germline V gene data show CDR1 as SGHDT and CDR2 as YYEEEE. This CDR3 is CASSTGVNEQFF. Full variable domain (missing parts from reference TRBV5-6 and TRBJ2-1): DAGVTQSPTHLIKTRGQQVTLRCSPKSGHDTVSWYQQALGQGPQFIFQYYEEEERQRGNFPDRFSGHQFPNYSSELNVNALLLGDSALYLCASSTGVNEQFFGPGTRLTVL.

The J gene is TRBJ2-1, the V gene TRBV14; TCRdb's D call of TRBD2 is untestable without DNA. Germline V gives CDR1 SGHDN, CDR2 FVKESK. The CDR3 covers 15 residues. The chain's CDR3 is CASSQSSGGPAEQFF.

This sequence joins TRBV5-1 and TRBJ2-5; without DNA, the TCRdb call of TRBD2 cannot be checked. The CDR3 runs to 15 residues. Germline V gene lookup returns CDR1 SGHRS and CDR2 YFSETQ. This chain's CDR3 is CASSRVEGRGETQYF.

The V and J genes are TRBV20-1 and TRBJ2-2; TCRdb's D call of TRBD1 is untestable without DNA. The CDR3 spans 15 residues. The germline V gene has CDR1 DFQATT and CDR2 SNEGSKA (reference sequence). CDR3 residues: CSAIPWRSITGELFF.

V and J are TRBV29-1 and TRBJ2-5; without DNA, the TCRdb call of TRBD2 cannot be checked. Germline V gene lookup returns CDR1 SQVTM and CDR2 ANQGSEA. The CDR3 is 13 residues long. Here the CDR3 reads CSVTASGGLLEYF.

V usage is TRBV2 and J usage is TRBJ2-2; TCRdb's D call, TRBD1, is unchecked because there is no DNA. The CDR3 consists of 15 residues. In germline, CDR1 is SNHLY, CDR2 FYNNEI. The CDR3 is CASTKGTGNTGELFF.

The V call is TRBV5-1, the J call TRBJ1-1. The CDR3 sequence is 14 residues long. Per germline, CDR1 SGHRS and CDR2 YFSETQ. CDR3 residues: CASSLAPWAPEAFF.

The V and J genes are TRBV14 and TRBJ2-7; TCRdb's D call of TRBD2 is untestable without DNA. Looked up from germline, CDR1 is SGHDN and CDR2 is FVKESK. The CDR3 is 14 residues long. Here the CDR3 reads CASSPWSANYEQYF.

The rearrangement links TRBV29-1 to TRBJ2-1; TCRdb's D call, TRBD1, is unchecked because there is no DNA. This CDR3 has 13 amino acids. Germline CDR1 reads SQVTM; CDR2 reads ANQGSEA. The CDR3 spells CSTGRGGGREQFF.

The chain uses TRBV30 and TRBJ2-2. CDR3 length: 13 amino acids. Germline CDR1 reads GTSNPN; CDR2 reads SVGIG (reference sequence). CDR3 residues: CAWSATNTGELFF.

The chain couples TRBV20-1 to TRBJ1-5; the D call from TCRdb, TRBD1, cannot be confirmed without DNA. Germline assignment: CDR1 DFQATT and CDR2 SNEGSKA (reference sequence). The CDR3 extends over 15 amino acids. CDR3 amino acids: CSARGADSGSQPQHF.

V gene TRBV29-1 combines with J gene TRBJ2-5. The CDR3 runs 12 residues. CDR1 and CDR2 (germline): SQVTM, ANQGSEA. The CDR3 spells CSVEISSETQYF.

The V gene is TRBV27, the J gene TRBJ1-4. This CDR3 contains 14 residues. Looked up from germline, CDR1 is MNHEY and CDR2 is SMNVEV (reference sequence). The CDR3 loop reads CASSLRIRNEKLFF.

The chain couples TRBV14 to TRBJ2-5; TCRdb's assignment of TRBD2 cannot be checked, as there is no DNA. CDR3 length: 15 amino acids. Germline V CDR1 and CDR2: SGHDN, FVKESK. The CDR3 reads CASSQDIGGVETQYF.

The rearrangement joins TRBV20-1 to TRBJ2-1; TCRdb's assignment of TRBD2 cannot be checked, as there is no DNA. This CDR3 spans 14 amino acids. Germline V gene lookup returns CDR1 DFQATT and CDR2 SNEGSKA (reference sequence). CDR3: CSARDGREADEQFF.

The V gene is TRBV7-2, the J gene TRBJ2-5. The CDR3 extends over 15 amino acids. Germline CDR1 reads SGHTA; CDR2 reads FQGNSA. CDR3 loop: CASSLANKLIGTQYF.

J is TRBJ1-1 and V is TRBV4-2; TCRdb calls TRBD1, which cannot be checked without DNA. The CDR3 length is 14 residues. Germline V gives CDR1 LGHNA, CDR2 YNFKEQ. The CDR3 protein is CASSQRRQAGGAFF.

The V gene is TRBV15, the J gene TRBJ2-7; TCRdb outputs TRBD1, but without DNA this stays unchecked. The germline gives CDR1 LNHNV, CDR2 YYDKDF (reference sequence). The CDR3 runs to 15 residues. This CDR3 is CATSTRGGLEYEQYF.

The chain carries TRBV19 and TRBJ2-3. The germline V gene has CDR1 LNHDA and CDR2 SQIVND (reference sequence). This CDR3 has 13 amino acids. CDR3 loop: CASSIPSTDTQYF.

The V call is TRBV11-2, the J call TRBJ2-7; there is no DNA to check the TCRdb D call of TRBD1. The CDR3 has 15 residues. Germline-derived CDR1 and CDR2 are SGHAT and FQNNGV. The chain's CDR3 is CASSTGEGLAYEQYF.

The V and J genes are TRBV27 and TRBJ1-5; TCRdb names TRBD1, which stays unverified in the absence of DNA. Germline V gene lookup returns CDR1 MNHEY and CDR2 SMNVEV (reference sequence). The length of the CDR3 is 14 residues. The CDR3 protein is CASNVHQSNQPQHF.

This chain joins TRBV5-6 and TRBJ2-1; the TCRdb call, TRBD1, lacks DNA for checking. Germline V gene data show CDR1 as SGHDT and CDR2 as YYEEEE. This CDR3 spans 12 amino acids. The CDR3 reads CASNGQYNEQFF.

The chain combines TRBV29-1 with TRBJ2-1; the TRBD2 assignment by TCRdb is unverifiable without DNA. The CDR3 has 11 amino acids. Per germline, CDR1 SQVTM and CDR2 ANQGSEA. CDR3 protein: CSVDSGMGQFF.

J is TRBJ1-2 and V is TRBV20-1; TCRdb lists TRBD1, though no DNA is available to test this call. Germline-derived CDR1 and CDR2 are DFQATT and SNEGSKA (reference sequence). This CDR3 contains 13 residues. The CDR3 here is CSANSGGLGGYTF.